The present T cell receptor beta chain was sequenced within a study of immune heterogeneity within non-small cell lung tumors. General observations from the study: The study found identical dominant CDR3 beta clonotypes recurring across tumor sites within a patient, alongside site-unique high-frequency clones.

This clonotype is labeled as medium-sized (0.01 to 0.1%). What it recognizes is unknown. With approximately 600 ng used per sample, the template was genomic DNA from bulk tumor. Each primary tumor yielded several biopsies, collected far apart from one another at surgery. The patients were newly diagnosed with non-small cell lung cancer, had not been treated, and had curative surgery. Samples were obtained from newly diagnosed non-small cell lung cancer patients who were having surgery with curative intent. Trimming took 5 bases from V and 0 from J, leaving 23 bases between them. CDR1 and CDR2 (germline): SGHAT, FQNNGV. The CDR3 contains 20 residues. It was a multiplex PCR that amplified TCR beta CDR3, with 32 V and 13 J primers. TCRdb reanalysed the multiplex PCR reads using MiXCR and keeps one entry per CDR3 protein. The sample has about 1,900 distinct CDR3 sequences, about 22% seen once; the top ten hold around 9%.

The clonotype originates from a woman aged 45-59 years with non-small cell lung cancer. The genes are TRBV11-2 and TRBJ2-6, with D possibly TRBD1 on 6 matching bases. Input material: lung tumor tissue. The CDR3 here is CASSHITFAGEPSGANVLTF. CDR3 nucleotides: TGTGCCAGCAGCCATATAACATTTGCAGGGGAACCCTCTGGGGCCAACGTCCTGACTTTC.